The present T cell receptor beta chain was sequenced within a study of shared T cell receptors in the human thymus. This CDR3 contains 10 residues. In germline, CDR1 is DFQATT, CDR2 SNEGSKA (reference sequence). Trimming stripped 6 bases from V and 7 bases from J, with 8 bases between. This table comes from immunoSEQ multiplex PCR, and its TCRdb copy is limited to in-frame clones, with some not included. The top ten hold approximately 0.0097% of the sample, which has about 660,000 clones, about 89% seen once. This clone was observed a single time. These data also formed part of another study, on human thymus T cells. That work states: Thymus was obtained from resections taken during corrective heart surgery. Blood and thymic repertoires both appeared biased in V and J gene usage.

The V call is TRBV20-1, the J call TRBJ2-3; D is unclear. Sequencing was performed on thymocytes. The receptor's source is a boy in the first two years of life with a congenital heart defect. The CDR3 sequence is CSATNYTQYF. CDR3 coding DNA: TGCAGTGCAACGAACTATACGCAGTATTTT.